These 21 T cell receptor beta chains originate from one sample sequenced in a study of T cell repertoires in cytomegalovirus infection. Their target antigens are unknown. Each CDR3 protein gets one entry after TCRdb re-called the reads with MiXCR. Found here are approximately 990,000 distinct CDR3 sequences, roughly 31% of them singletons; the top ten hold around an eighth. The sequencing used cultured CD8+ T cells from PBMCs, collected from culture after CMV antigen stimulation. The receptors shown here come from a human donor in good health (CMV status not recorded). Some clones in this sample may be carry-over from other donors' samples.

The chain recombines TRBV7-9 with TRBJ2-1, with D perhaps matching TRBD2 (5 bases). The germline V gene encodes CDR1 SEHNR and CDR2 FQNEAQ (reference sequence). Trimming took 5 bases from V and 6 from J, leaving 17 bases between them. CDR3 size: 15 residues. CDR3 nucleotides: TGTGCCAGCAGCGTAAAGCGGCCCTCCCCCAATGAGCAGTTCTTC. Translating gives CASSVKRPSPNEQFF.

This clonotype was observed a handful of times. The DNA is omitted, as the CDR3 cannot be located on it reliably, and the CDR3 follows TCRdb's listing. This sequence joins TRBV27 and TRBJ1-6. The germline V gene encodes CDR1 MNHEY and CDR2 SMNVEV (reference sequence). The CDR3 spans 13 amino acids, including both terminal residues. CDR3 protein: CASSSSTRSPLHF.

The chain recombines TRBV20-1 with TRBJ1-2; D might be TRBD1 (6 bases). This CDR3 has 14 residues. Germline assignment: CDR1 DFQATT and CDR2 SNEGSKA (reference sequence). V lost 1 base and J 3 bases, leaving 12 bases between the germline ends. CDR3 protein: CSARAGATDYGYTF. CDR3 nucleotides: TGCAGTGCTAGAGCGGGGGCGACAGACTATGGCTACACCTTC.

This clonotype came up once. CDR3 protein: CSVEDRKGDGNTIYF. In DNA, the CDR3 is TGCAGCGTTGAAGATAGAAAGGGGGATGGAAACACCATATATTTT. The gene calls are TRBV29-1 and TRBJ1-3, with D perhaps TRBD1 (6 bases). The CDR3 runs 15 residues. Germline lookup yields CDR1 SQVTM and CDR2 ANQGSEA. Trimming cost V 0 bases and J 3 bases, with 12 bases left between them.

This clonotype was observed a few times. V is TRBV19 and J is TRBJ1-2; maybe TRBD1 (5 bases). Germline V gene lookup returns CDR1 LNHDA and CDR2 SQIVND (reference sequence). CDR3 length equals 13 residues. V lost 0 bases, J lost 6 bases, and 8 bases lay in between. This CDR3 is CASSIDRGNGYTF. CDR3 DNA: TGTGCCAGTAGTATAGACCGGGGGAATGGCTACACCTTC.

The chain combines TRBV2 with TRBJ1-3, with D perhaps TRBD1 (6 bases). Germline V lookup: CDR1 SNHLY, CDR2 FYNNEI. This CDR3 is 15 amino acids long. The V and J ends lost 2 bases and 6 bases respectively, with 14 bases between them. The DNA for the CDR3 is TGTGCCAGCAGTGAATATAGGGGGTTTGAAAACACCATATATTTT. It yields the protein CASSEYRGFENTIYF.

This clonotype was found many times. V gene TRBV7-3 combines with J gene TRBJ2-1; 10 bases map to TRBD2. CDR3 length equals 19 residues. Germline CDR1 reads SGHTA; CDR2 reads FQGTGA. J lost 5 bases, V lost 4 bases, and 17 bases had no gene match. The CDR3 nucleotides are TGTGCCAGCAGCTCCCTTGGAACCCTAAGCGGGGGGGCGAACAATGAGCAGTTCTTC. Protein: CASSSLGTLSGGANNEQFF. Based on the CDR3 plus reference TRBV7-3 and TRBJ2-1, the full variable domain is GAGVSQTPSNKVTEKGKYVELRCDPISGHTALYWYRQSLGQGPEFLIYFQGTGAADDSGLPNDRFFAVRPEGSVSTLKIQRTERGDSAVYLCASSSLGTLSGGANNEQFFGPGTRLTVL.

V and J are TRBV6-2 or TRBV6-3 and TRBJ1-5; D unresolved. Trimming took 2 bases from V and 2 from J, leaving 7 bases between them. The CDR3 is 14 residues long. Germline V gives CDR1 MNHEY, CDR2 SVGEGT. CDR3 DNA: TGTGCCAGCAGTTACGAATGGGGCAATCAGCCCCAGCATTTT. Translating it yields CASSYEWGNQPQHF.

This clonotype was seen at least ten times. The chain combines TRBV7-6 with TRBJ2-1, with D perhaps given as TRBD1 or TRBD2 (5 bases each). V was trimmed by 5 bases and J by 0 bases, leaving 17 bases between them. CDR1 is SGHVS, CDR2 FNYEAQ, per germline. CDR3 size: 17 residues. The CDR3 is CASSHPPGTGSYNEQFF. The CDR3 coding sequence is TGTGCCAGCAGCCACCCTCCCGGGACGGGCTCCTACAATGAGCAGTTCTTC.

The rearrangement links TRBV29-1 to TRBJ1-1; D is uncertain. Germline CDR1 reads SQVTM; CDR2 reads ANQGSEA. Trimming shortened V by 0 bases and J by 1 base, and 0 bases separated the two germline ends. The CDR3 extends over 11 amino acids. In DNA form, the CDR3 reads TGCAGCGTTGAAGAGAACACTGAAGCTTTCTTT. This codes for CSVEENTEAFF.

This clonotype was detected ten times or more. The chain combines TRBV7-8 with TRBJ2-1; TRBD1 or TRBD2 may be the D gene (6 bases each). V gave up 1 base and J gave up 2 bases, with 15 bases separating them. Per the germline V gene, CDR1 is SGHVS and CDR2 is FQNEAQ. The CDR3 is 17 residues long. The CDR3 sequence is CASSLVRGPNTYNEQFF. In DNA, the CDR3 is TGTGCCAGCAGCTTAGTCCGGGGGCCAAATACCTACAATGAGCAGTTCTTC.

The V call is TRBV11-2, the J call TRBJ1-6, with D maybe TRBD1 (5 bases). CDR1 SGHAT and CDR2 FQNNGV come from the germline V gene. Deletions cut 3 bases from V and 8 bases from J, with 8 bases between. This CDR3 contains 13 residues. The CDR3 DNA follows: TGTGCCAGCAGCTTGCGAGGGGATTCACCCCTCCACTTT. It yields the protein CASSLRGDSPLHF.

This clonotype was counted a few times. For the CDR3, the DNA is TGTGCCAGCAGCTTAGAACTAGATTACACAGATACGCAGTATTTT. Translated, it gives CASSLELDYTDTQYF. The chain links TRBV7-9 to TRBJ2-3; possible D gene TRBD2, 5 bases. The CDR3 loop spans 15 amino acids. Germline V gene lookup returns CDR1 SEHNR and CDR2 FQNEAQ (reference sequence). The V and J ends lost 1 base and 2 bases respectively, with 10 bases between them.

The chain couples TRBV7-4 to TRBJ2-3, with 11 bases fitting TRBD1. The CDR3 runs 15 residues. Germline lookup yields CDR1 SGHVT and CDR2 SQSDAQ. J lost 7 bases, V lost 4 bases, and 7 bases had no gene match. The DNA of the CDR3 is TGTGCCAGCAGCTCACCGGGACAGGGGGGATATACGCAGTATTTT. Residues: CASSSPGQGGYTQYF.

This clonotype showed up just a few times. The chain recombines TRBV7-6 with TRBJ2-3; 9 bases are a match to TRBD1. Trimming removed 5 bases from V and 5 bases from J; junction bases left unmatched: 8. Germline-derived CDR1 and CDR2 are SGHVS and FNYEAQ. This CDR3 spans 15 amino acids. The CDR3 here is CASSLTDRGLDTQYF. The CDR3 DNA reads TGTGCCAGCAGCCTAACAGACAGGGGGTTAGATACGCAGTATTTT.

The gene calls are TRBV7-1 and TRBJ1-6, with D unresolved. TRBV7-1 is designated an ORF whose function remains uncertain. CDR3 length: 16 residues. Trimming cost V 4 bases and J 2 bases, with 12 bases left between them. CDR3 protein: CASSWPLVPYNSPLHF. CDR3 bases: TGTGCCAGCAGCTGGCCCTTAGTCCCCTATAATTCACCCCTCCACTTT.

The chain recombines TRBV14 with TRBJ2-7; D is ambiguous. This CDR3 is 15 amino acids long. Germline loops: CDR1 SGHDN, CDR2 FVKESK. V lost 4 bases to trimming and J lost 2 bases, with 15 bases between them. CDR3 sequence (DNA): TGTGCCAGCAGCCTCGTACCAGGAACTCCCTACGAGCAGTACTTC. Its translation: CASSLVPGTPYEQYF.

This clonotype has a count of ten or more. This sequence joins TRBV7-2 and TRBJ1-1, with D possibly being TRBD1 (6 bases). This CDR3 is built from 15 residues. Germline-derived CDR1 and CDR2 are SGHTA and FQGNSA. The V gene lost 1 base and the J gene lost 1 base, with 10 bases spanning the gap. The CDR3, as DNA: TGTGCCAGCAGCTTAGAGGGACACCAGAACACTGAAGCTTTCTTT. Amino acids: CASSLEGHQNTEAFF.

V usage is TRBV10-1 and J usage is TRBJ2-1, with no clear D. The CDR3 spans 13 residues. V was clipped by 3 bases and J by 5 bases, with 8 bases between them. Per the germline V gene, CDR1 is WNHNN and CDR2 is SYGVQD (reference sequence). The CDR3 DNA follows: TGCGCCAGCAGTGATCGGGTCCACAATGAGCAGTTCTTC. Its translation is CASSDRVHNEQFF.

The V gene is TRBV5-4, the J gene TRBJ2-7; TRBD1 agrees at 7 bases. Germline CDR1 SGHNT, CDR2 YYREEE (reference sequence). Trimming took 4 bases from V and 2 from J; bases not matched to a gene: 6. The CDR3 covers 14 residues. The CDR3 protein is CASSLTGDPYEQYF. In DNA, the CDR3 is TGTGCCAGCAGCCTTACAGGGGACCCCTACGAGCAGTACTTC.

The chain carries TRBV4-3 and TRBJ1-1, with TRBD1 matching 8 bases. Germline-derived CDR1 and CDR2 are LGHNA and YSLEER. Unmatched junction bases numbered 9, after V lost 4 bases and J lost 5 bases. The CDR3 totals 15 residues. CDR3 sequence (DNA): TGCGCCAGCAGCCGAGACAGGGGCGGATGGACTGAAGCTTTCTTT. Its protein is CASSRDRGGWTEAFF.